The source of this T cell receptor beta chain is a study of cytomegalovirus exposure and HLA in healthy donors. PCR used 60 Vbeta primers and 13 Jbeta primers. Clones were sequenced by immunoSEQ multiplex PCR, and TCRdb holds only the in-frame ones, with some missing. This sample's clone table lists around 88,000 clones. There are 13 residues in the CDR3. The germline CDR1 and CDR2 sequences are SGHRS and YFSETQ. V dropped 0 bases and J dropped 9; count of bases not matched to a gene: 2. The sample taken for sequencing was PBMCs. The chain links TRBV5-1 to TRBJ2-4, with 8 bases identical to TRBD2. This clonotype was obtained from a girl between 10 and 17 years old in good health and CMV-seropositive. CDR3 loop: CASSLVAGGIQYF. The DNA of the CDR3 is TGCGCCAGCAGCTTGGTGGCGGGGGGCATTCAGTACTTC. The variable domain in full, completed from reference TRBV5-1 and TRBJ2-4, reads KAGVTQTPRYLIKTRGQQVTLSCSPISGHRSVSWYQQTPGQGLQFLFEYFSETQRNKGNFPGRFSGRQFSNSRSEMNVSTLELGDSALYLCASSLVAGGIQYFGAGTRLSVL.